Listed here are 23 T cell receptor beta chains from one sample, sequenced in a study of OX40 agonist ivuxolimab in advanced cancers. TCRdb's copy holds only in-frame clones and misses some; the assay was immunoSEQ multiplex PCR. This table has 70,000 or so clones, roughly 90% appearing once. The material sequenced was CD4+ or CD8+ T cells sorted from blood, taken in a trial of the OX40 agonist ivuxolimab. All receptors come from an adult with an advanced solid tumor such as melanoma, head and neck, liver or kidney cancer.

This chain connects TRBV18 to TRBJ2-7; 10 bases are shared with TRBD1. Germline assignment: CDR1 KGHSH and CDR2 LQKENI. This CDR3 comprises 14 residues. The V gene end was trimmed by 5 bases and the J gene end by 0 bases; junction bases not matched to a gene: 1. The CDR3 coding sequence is TGTGCCAGCTCAGGGACAGGGGCCTCCTACGAGCAGTACTTC. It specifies CASSGTGASYEQYF.

CDR3 region: CASSYRGRPNTEAFF. CDR3 DNA sequence: TGTGCCAGCAGTTACAGGGGCAGACCGAACACTGAAGCTTTCTTT. The chain joins TRBV6-5 to TRBJ1-1, with D possibly being TRBD1 (5 bases). Trimming left V 2 bases short and J 1 base short, with 11 bases between. Germline V gives CDR1 MNHEY, CDR2 SVGAGI. This CDR3 contains 15 residues.

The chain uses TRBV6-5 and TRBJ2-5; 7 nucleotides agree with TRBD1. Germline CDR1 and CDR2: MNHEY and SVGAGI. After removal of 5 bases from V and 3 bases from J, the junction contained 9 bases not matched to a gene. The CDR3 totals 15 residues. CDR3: CASSMNRGGEETQYF. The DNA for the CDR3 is TGTGCCAGCAGTATGAACAGGGGCGGAGAAGAGACCCAGTACTTC.

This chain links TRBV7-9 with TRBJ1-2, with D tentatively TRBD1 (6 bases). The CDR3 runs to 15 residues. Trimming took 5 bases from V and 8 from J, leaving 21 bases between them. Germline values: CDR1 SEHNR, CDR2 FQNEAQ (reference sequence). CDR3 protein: CASSRGGGPSGGYTF. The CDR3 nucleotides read TGTGCCAGCAGCCGAGGGGGGGGCCCCAGTGGGGGCTACACCTTC. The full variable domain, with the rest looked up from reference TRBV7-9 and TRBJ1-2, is DTGVSQNPRHKITKRGQNVTFRCDPISEHNRLYWYRQTLGQGPEFLTYFQNEAQLEKSRLLSDRFSAERPKGSFSTLEIQRTEQGDSAMYLCASSRGGGPSGGYTFGSGTRLTVV.

The CDR3 here is CASSYSASVWQNTGELFF. The DNA of the CDR3 is TGTGCCAGCAGTTACTCCGCTAGCGTATGGCAGAACACCGGGGAGCTGTTTTTT. This sequence joins TRBV6-7 and TRBJ2-2; TRBD2 is a possible D gene (6 bases). TRBV6-7 is given ORF status, its function remaining uncertain. V was cut by 0 bases and J by 1 base, with 15 bases left in between. The CDR3 has 18 amino acids.

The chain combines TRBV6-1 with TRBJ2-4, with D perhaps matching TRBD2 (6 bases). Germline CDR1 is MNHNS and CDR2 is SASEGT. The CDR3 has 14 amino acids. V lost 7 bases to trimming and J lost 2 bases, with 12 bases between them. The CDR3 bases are TGTGCCAGCAACCCCAGCGGGTCCAAAAACATTCAGTACTTC. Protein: CASNPSGSKNIQYF.

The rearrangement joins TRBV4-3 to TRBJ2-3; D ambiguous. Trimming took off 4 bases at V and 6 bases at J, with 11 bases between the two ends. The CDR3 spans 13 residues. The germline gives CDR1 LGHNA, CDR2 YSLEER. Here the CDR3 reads CASSPRAADTQYF. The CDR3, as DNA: TGCGCCAGCAGCCCACGGGCGGCGGATACGCAGTATTTT.

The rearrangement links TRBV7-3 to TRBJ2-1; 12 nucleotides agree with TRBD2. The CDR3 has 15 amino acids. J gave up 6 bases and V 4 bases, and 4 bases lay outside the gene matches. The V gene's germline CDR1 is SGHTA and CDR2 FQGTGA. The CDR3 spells CASSYLAGGTNEQFF. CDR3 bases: TGTGCCAGCAGCTACCTAGCGGGAGGGACCAATGAGCAGTTCTTC.

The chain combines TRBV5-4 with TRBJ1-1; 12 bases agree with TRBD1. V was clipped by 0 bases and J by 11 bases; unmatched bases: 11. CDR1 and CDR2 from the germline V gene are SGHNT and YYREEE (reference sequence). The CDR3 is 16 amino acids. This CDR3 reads CASSLEGTGGFLEAFF. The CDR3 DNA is TGTGCCAGCAGCTTGGAGGGGACAGGGGGCTTCTTAGAGGCTTTCTTT.

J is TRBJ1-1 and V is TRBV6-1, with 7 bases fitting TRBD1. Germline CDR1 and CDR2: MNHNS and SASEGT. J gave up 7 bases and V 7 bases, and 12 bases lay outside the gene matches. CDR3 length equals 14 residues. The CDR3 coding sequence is TGTGCCAGCATCCGGGACGGGACAGAAGGTGAAGCTTTCTTT. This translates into CASIRDGTEGEAFF.

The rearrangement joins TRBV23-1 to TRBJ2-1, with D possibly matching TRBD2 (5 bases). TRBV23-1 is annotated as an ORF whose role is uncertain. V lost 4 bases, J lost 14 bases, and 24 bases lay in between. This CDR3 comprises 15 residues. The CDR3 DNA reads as TGCGCCAGCAGTCTGAGGGCACAAGGACCTCCAAAAGAGTTCTTC. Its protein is CASSLRAQGPPKEFF.

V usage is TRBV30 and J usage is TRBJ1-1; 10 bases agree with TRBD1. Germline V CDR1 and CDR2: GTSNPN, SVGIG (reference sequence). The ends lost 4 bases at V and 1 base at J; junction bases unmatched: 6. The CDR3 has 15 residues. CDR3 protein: CAWTERDRGNTEAFF. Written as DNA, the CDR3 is TGTGCCTGGACCGAGAGGGACAGGGGGAACACTGAAGCTTTCTTT.

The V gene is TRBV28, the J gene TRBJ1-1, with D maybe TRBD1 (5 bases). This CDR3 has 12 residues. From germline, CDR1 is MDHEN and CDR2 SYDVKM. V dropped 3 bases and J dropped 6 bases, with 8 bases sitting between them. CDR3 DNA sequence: TGTGCCAGCAGTTTTTCAGGGTCTGAAGCTTTCTTT. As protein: CASSFSGSEAFF.

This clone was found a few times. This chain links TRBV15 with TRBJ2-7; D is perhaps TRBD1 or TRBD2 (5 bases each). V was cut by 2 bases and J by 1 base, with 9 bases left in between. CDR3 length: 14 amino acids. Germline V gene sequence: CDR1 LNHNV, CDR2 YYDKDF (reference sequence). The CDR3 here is CATSRSGPSYEQYF. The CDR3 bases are TGTGCCACCAGCAGATCGGGACCGTCCTACGAGCAGTACTTC. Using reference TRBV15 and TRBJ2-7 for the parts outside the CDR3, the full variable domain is DAMVIQNPRYQVTQFGKPVTLSCSQTLNHNVMYWYQQKSSQAPKLLFHYYDKDFNNEADTPDNFQSRRPNTSFCFLDIRSPGLGDTAMYLCATSRSGPSYEQYFGPGTRLTVT.

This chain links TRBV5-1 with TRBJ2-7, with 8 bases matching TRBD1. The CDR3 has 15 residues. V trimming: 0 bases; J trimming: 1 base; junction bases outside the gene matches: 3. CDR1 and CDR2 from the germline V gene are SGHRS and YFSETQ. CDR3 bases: TGCGCCAGCAGCTTGGGGGGGACAGGTTCCTACGAGCAGTACTTC. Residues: CASSLGGTGSYEQYF.

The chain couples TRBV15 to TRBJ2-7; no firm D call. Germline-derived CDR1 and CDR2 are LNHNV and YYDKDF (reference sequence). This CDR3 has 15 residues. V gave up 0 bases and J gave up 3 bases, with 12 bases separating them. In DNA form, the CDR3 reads TGTGCCACCAGCAGAGATAAAGCACAGATCTACGAGCAGTACTTC. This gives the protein CATSRDKAQIYEQYF.

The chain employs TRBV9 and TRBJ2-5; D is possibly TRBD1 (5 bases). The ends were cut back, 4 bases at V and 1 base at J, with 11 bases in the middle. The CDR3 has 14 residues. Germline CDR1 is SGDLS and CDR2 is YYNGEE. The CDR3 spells CASSPRTSQETQYF. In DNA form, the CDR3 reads TGTGCCAGCAGCCCCCGGACATCCCAAGAGACCCAGTACTTC.

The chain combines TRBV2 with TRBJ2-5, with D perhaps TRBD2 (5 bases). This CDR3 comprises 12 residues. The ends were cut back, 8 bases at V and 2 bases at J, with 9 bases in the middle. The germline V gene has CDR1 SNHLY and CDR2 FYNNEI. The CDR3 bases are TGTGCCAGCCGGGATATTCAAGAGACCCAGTACTTC. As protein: CASRDIQETQYF.

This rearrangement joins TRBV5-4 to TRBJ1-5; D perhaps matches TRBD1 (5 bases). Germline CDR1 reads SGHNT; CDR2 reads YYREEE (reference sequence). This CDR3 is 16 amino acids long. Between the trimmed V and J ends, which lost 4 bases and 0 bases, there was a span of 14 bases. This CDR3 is CASSRGGDPSNQPQHF. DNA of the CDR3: TGTGCCAGCAGCCGCGGGGGGGATCCTAGCAATCAGCCCCAGCATTTT.

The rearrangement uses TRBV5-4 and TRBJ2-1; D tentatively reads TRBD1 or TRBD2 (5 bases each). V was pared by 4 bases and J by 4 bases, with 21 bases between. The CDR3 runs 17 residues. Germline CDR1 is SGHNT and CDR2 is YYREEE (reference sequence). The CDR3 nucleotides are TGTGCCAGCAGCCGCCCCGATGGGGGAGAAGCGTACAATGAGCAGTTCTTC. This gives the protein CASSRPDGGEAYNEQFF.

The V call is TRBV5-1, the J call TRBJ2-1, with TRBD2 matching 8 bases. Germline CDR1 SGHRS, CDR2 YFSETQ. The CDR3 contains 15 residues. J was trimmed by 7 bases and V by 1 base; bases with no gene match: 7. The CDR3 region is CASSLSSGSINEQFF. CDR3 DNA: TGCGCCAGCAGCTTGTCCAGCGGGAGCATTAATGAGCAGTTCTTC.

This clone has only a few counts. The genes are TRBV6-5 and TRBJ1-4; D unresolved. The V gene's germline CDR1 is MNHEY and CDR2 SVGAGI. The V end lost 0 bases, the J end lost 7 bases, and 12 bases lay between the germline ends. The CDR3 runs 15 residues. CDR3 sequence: CASSYSWGVVEKLFF. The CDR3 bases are TGTGCCAGCAGTTACTCCTGGGGAGTTGTTGAAAAACTGTTTTTT.

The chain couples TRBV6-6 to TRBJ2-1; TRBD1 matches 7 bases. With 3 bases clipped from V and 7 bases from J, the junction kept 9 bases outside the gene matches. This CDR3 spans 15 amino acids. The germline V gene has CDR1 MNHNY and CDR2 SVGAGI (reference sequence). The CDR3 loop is CASSYQGVVGNEQFF. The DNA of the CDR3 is TGTGCCAGCAGTTATCAGGGGGTGGTGGGGAATGAGCAGTTCTTC.